The 15 T cell receptor beta chains reported below all come from one sample, sequenced in a study of identical twins. TCRdb itself ran the 5' RACE reads through MiXCR, one entry per CDR3 protein. The sample has hundreds of thousands of distinct CDR3 sequences; 21% are singletons. The same data also went into a second study, on T cells expressing NK-cell markers.

Sequenced input: PBMCs. Receptor source: a woman under 30 in good health.

The rearrangement uses TRBV7-9 and TRBJ1-1, with TRBD1 as a possible D gene (6 bases). This CDR3 has 12 amino acids. Trimming left V 10 bases short and J 11 bases short, with 20 bases between. Germline V CDR1 and CDR2: SEHNR, FQNEAQ (reference sequence). In nucleotides, the CDR3 is TGTGCCACCCTTTTACAGGGCGTGGGTGCTTTCTTT. Amino acid sequence: CATLLQGVGAFF.

This clonotype has a single count. At one of its ends the junction is not consistent with the germline gene, which may arise from a read error. The rearrangement links TRBV7-2 to TRBJ2-3; 13 bases match TRBD2. CDR1 and CDR2 from the germline V gene are SGHTA and FQGNSA. This CDR3 is 16 amino acids long. DNA of the CDR3: TGTGCCAGCAGCTCACTAGCGGGAGGGGACACAGATACGCACTATTTT. Its protein is CASSSLAGGDTDTHYF. Supplemented by reference TRBV7-2 and TRBJ2-3, the full variable domain reads GAGVSQSPSNKVTEKGKDVELRCDPISGHTALYWYRQSLGQGLEFLIYFQGNSAPDKSGLPSDRFSAERTGGSVSTLTIQRTQQEDSAVYLCASSSLAGGDTDTHYFGPGTRLTVL.

The V call is TRBV9, the J call TRBJ1-5, with 7 bases that match TRBD1. The CDR3 is 15 residues long. V lost 0 bases and J lost 3; bases outside the gene matches: 3. From germline, CDR1 is SGDLS and CDR2 YYNGEE. The CDR3 region has the DNA TGTGCCAGCAGCGTAGGGGGGACAGCCAATCAGCCCCAGCATTTT. Translating gives CASSVGGTANQPQHF.

The chain employs TRBV12-3 or TRBV12-4 and TRBJ2-3, with D possibly matching TRBD2 (7 bases). The ends were cut back, 6 bases at V and 11 bases at J, with 15 bases in the middle. The CDR3 contains 12 residues. The CDR3 here is CASRGGLWRQYF. For the CDR3, the DNA is TGTGCCAGCAGGGGGGGGCTGTGGAGGCAGTATTTT.

This clonotype came up a few times. The chain recombines TRBV9 with TRBJ2-1, with 7 positions matching TRBD1. Germline lookup yields CDR1 SGDLS and CDR2 YYNGEE. The CDR3 spans 13 residues. The V gene end was trimmed by 7 bases and the J gene end by 8 bases; junction bases not matched to a gene: 9. CDR3 nucleotides: TGTGCCAGCCGCGGTAGGGACAGCTATGAGCAGTTCTTC. It encodes CASRGRDSYEQFF. Filled out from reference TRBV9 and TRBJ2-1, the complete variable domain reads DSGVTQTPKHLITATGQRVTLRCSPRSGDLSVYWYQQSLDQGLQFLIQYYNGEERAKGNILERFSAQQFPDLHSELNLSSLELGDSALYFCASRGRDSYEQFFGPGTRLTVL.

This clonotype was recorded at least ten times. The chain recombines TRBV7-9 with TRBJ1-1; possibly TRBD1 for D (5 bases). V lost 4 bases and J 7 bases, leaving 10 bases between the germline ends. Germline V gene data show CDR1 as SEHNR and CDR2 as FQNEAQ (reference sequence). The CDR3 runs 12 residues. CDR3 DNA: TGTGCCAGCAGCTCGCAGGGAATTGAAGCTTTCTTT. It encodes CASSSQGIEAFF.

This rearrangement joins TRBV20-1 to TRBJ2-3; 7 positions match TRBD1. The trim removed 1 base at V and 6 bases at J, leaving 13 bases unmatched. The CDR3 is 16 amino acids. The germline CDR1 and CDR2 sequences are DFQATT and SNEGSKA (reference sequence). CDR3 DNA: TGCAGTGCTAGAGCCAACCTCCGACAGGGCCCGGATACGCAGTATTTT. Residues: CSARANLRQGPDTQYF.

This clonotype was seen a few times. The chain has TRBV4-3 and TRBJ2-3; 7 nucleotides align to TRBD2. The germline V gene encodes CDR1 LGHNA and CDR2 YSLEER. V gave up 0 bases and J gave up 0 bases; unmatched junction bases: 9. The CDR3 is 18 amino acids. DNA of the CDR3: TGCGCCAGCAGCCAAGATATGACTAGCAGAACTAGCACAGATACGCAGTATTTT. Its translation: CASSQDMTSRTSTDTQYF.

This clonotype has just a few counts. The CDR3 sequence: CASSWTGMDTEAFF. CDR3 DNA sequence: TGCGCCAGCAGCTGGACAGGGATGGACACTGAAGCTTTCTTT. The chain has TRBV5-1 and TRBJ1-1, with TRBD1 matching 8 bases. CDR1 SGHRS and CDR2 YFSETQ come from the germline V gene. With 3 bases clipped from V and 3 bases from J, the junction kept 4 bases outside the gene matches. The CDR3 has 14 amino acids.

This clonotype was seen only a few times. This rearrangement joins TRBV29-1 to TRBJ2-1; TRBD2 matches at 8 bases. Losses at the gene ends were 6 bases for V and 14 bases for J; bases not matched to a gene: 9. This CDR3 contains 11 residues. Germline values: CDR1 SQVTM, CDR2 ANQGSEA. This chain's CDR3 is CSVGLRAGEFF. CDR3 in DNA: TGCAGCGTGGGACTACGAGCGGGAGAGTTCTTC.

This clonotype was counted many times. The genes are TRBV29-1 and TRBJ1-2; 9 nucleotides agree with TRBD1. The junction had 5 bases not matched to a gene; V was cut back by 6 bases and J by 6 bases. The V gene's germline CDR1 is SQVTM and CDR2 ANQGSEA. The length of the CDR3 is 12 residues. This CDR3 is CSVETGGDGYTF. CDR3 in DNA: TGCAGCGTCGAGACAGGGGGTGATGGCTACACCTTC.

This clonotype was detected a few times. CDR3 loop: CASTRGAGGYYEQYF. CDR3 in DNA: TGTGCCAGCACTCGTGGGGCGGGAGGGTACTACGAGCAGTACTTC. The rearrangement joins TRBV6-1 to TRBJ2-7; 9 bases align to TRBD2. From germline, CDR1 is MNHNS and CDR2 SASEGT. Trimming took 7 bases from V and 3 from J; bases not matched to a gene: 10. The CDR3 loop spans 15 amino acids.

The chain recombines TRBV7-3 with TRBJ2-1; 9 bases map to TRBD2. V dropped 5 bases and J dropped 13; count of bases not matched to a gene: 18. This CDR3 contains 16 residues. CDR1 is SGHTA, CDR2 FQGTGA, per germline. CDR3 region: CASSPVGAGGSKHQFF. CDR3 DNA: TGTGCCAGCAGCCCCGTAGGCGCGGGGGGGTCCAAACATCAGTTCTTC.

This chain uses TRBV20-1 with TRBJ2-3, with D maybe TRBD2 (7 bases). The CDR3 sequence is 14 residues long. V was cut by 1 base and J by 14 bases, with 22 bases left in between. Germline V lookup: CDR1 DFQATT, CDR2 SNEGSKA (reference sequence). The CDR3 here is CSARVPGGRTGLYF. CDR3 DNA: TGCAGTGCTAGAGTACCGGGGGGCCGCACCGGGTTGTATTTT.

There are a few counts of this clonotype. The chain combines TRBV9 with TRBJ2-1, with D perhaps matching TRBD2 (6 bases). The CDR3 is 14 amino acids. Germline V lookup: CDR1 SGDLS, CDR2 YYNGEE. V was pared by 6 bases and J by 5 bases, with 15 bases between. This CDR3 is CASNRLGLHNEQFF. The CDR3 DNA reads TGTGCCAGCAACAGACTAGGTCTCCACAATGAGCAGTTCTTC.